This T cell receptor (beta chain) was identified during a study of blood T cell repertoires in COVID-19. On the study more broadly: The United States, Italy and Spain provided the acute and convalescent COVID-19 samples.

The trim removed 4 bases at V and 4 bases at J, leaving 4 bases unmatched. Germline loops: CDR1 SEHNR, CDR2 FQNEAQ (reference sequence). The CDR3 contains 13 residues. In the original analysis: Estimated nucleated cell counts came from reference gene primer amplification. Some clones are missing from TCRdb's copy, which holds only in-frame ones; the method was immunoSEQ multiplex PCR. The V and J calls and the clone size are those of that table, but D and trimming were determined from the DNA. The sample lists 210,000 or so clones; approximately 85% were seen once. This clone was seen a handful of times.

The V gene is TRBV7-9, the J gene TRBJ2-7, with 7 bases aligning to TRBD1. The sequenced sample was peripheral blood. The sequence came from a man aged 50-60 years with COVID-19, enrolled during active disease. The CDR3 loop reads CASSSTGMYEQYF. CDR3 coding DNA: TGTGCCAGCAGCTCGACAGGGATGTACGAGCAGTACTTC.